Presented here are 19 T cell receptor beta chains from one specimen sequenced in a study of blood T cells in healthy people across ages. The use of a sample-barcoded 5' primer and a J-beta primer mix characterized a second PCR of roughly 7 to 11 cycles. TCRdb recomputed calls from the 5' RACE reads with MiXCR, one row per CDR3 protein. This sample has about 1.7 million distinct CDR3 sequences; over 25% occur once, and the top ten carry 7.7%. Sequencing used blood. The receptors shown here come from a woman in her 30s in good health.

Of note for this clonotype: Given a much more abundant clone one base away, this may be a read error. The chain joins TRBV2 to TRBJ2-4; 7 nucleotides line up with TRBD1. The CDR3 has 14 residues. The germline gives CDR1 SNHLY, CDR2 FYNNEI. The CDR3 coding sequence is TGTGCCAGCATTGAAGCGCCGGGACAGCAAGCGCAGTACTTC. This codes for CASIEAPGQQAQYF.

This clonotype has more than one count but fewer than ten. The rearrangement links TRBV10-3 to TRBJ1-1, with no clear D. The germline V gene has CDR1 ENHRY and CDR2 SYGVKD. V was cut by 6 bases and J by 2 bases, with 10 bases left in between. The CDR3 extends over 13 amino acids. The CDR3 DNA follows: TGTGCCATCAGAGGTGGCTATAACACTGAAGCTTTCTTT. Protein: CAIRGGYNTEAFF.

The sample holds many counts of this clonotype. This sequence joins TRBV5-1 and TRBJ2-5; D uncertain. Germline V gene data show CDR1 as SGHRS and CDR2 as YFSETQ. Trimming cost V 2 bases and J 1 base, with 9 bases left between them. The CDR3 runs to 14 residues. CDR3 nucleotides: TGCGCCAGCAGCTTTGAACAGCTCCAAGAGACCCAGTACTTC. Translated: CASSFEQLQETQYF.

The J gene is TRBJ2-1, the V gene TRBV5-1; 9 nucleotides match TRBD2. The trim removed 3 bases at V and 9 bases at J, leaving 10 bases unmatched. Germline V gives CDR1 SGHRS, CDR2 YFSETQ. The CDR3 loop spans 15 amino acids. The DNA for the CDR3 is TGCGCCAGCAGCTACCTAGCGGGGCTGGACGGTGAGCAGTTCTTC. It yields the protein CASSYLAGLDGEQFF.

This clonotype was counted a few times. The chain joins TRBV15 to TRBJ1-5; a possible D gene is TRBD1 (6 bases). The CDR3 is 17 residues long. The germline V gene encodes CDR1 LNHNV and CDR2 YYDKDF (reference sequence). Trimming removed 2 bases from V and 1 base from J, with 15 bases in between. DNA for the CDR3: TGTGCCACCAGCAGAAAACAGGGAGGCGGGAGCAATCAGCCCCAGCATTTT. Its protein product is CATSRKQGGGSNQPQHF.

This clonotype was found a few times. The junction differs from germline at one of its ends, possibly a read error. The V and J genes are TRBV7-2 and TRBJ2-1; D might be TRBD1 or TRBD2, each matching 6 bases. The length of the CDR3 is 15 residues. From germline, CDR1 is SGHTA and CDR2 FQGNSA. As DNA, the CDR3 is TGTGCCAGCAGCGGATCTTTCGGGGGACACAATGGGCAGTTCTTC. Encoded protein: CASSGSFGGHNGQFF.

This clonotype was counted a few times. This chain links TRBV28 with TRBJ2-1; maybe TRBD2 (6 bases). Looked up from germline, CDR1 is MDHEN and CDR2 is SYDVKM. This CDR3 comprises 12 residues. The ends were cut back, 8 bases at V and 10 bases at J, with 15 bases in the middle. CDR3 loop: CASGTQGGEQFF. CDR3 coding DNA: TGTGCCAGCGGCACTCAGGGAGGCGAGCAGTTCTTC.

The rearrangement uses TRBV16 and TRBJ1-4; D may be TRBD1 (5 bases). The V gene lost 8 bases and the J gene lost 1 base, with 17 bases spanning the gap. The germline CDR1 and CDR2 sequences are KGHSY and FQNENV. The CDR3 is 16 residues long. Written as DNA, the CDR3 is TGTGCCAGCGGCTCGAATCGGGGCGAAACTAATGAAAAACTGTTTTTT. Translated: CASGSNRGETNEKLFF. The full variable domain, with the rest looked up from reference TRBV16 and TRBJ1-4, is GEEVAQTPKHLVRGEGQKAKLYCAPIKGHSYVFWYQQVLKNEFKFLISFQNENVFDETGMPKERFSAKCLPNSPCSLEIQATKLEDSAVYFCASGSNRGETNEKLFFGSGTQLSVL.

This clonotype has a count of ten or more. J is TRBJ2-5 and V is TRBV6-2 or TRBV6-3; TRBD2 aligns across 7 bases. The CDR3 length is 15 residues. V trimming: 4 bases; J trimming: 7 bases; junction bases outside the gene matches: 12. In germline, CDR1 is MNHEY, CDR2 SVGEGT. The CDR3 is CASSWTRDARGTQYF. DNA for the CDR3: TGTGCCAGCAGTTGGACTAGGGACGCCAGAGGGACCCAGTACTTC.

To note about this clonotype: An end of the junction does not agree with germline; a read error may underlie this. The chain recombines TRBV10-2 with TRBJ1-2; D is uncertain. The CDR3 spans 14 residues. Germline values: CDR1 WSHSY, CDR2 SAAADI. CDR3 residues: CANSDSPYNYGYTF. CDR3 nucleotide sequence: TGCGCCAACAGTGATTCTCCCTATAACTATGGCTACACCTTC.

The chain couples TRBV29-1 to TRBJ2-1; TRBD2 agrees at 15 bases. Per germline, CDR1 SQVTM and CDR2 ANQGSEA. The CDR3 runs to 15 residues. With 5 bases clipped from V and 8 bases from J, the junction kept 7 bases outside the gene matches. The chain's CDR3 is CSVRGLAGGRDEQFF. In DNA, the CDR3 is TGCAGCGTTCGGGGACTAGCGGGGGGCAGGGATGAGCAGTTCTTC.

The J gene is TRBJ2-5, the V gene TRBV3-1, with 8 positions matching TRBD1. Germline V gene lookup returns CDR1 LGHDT and CDR2 YNNKEL (reference sequence). The junction had 10 bases not matched to a gene; V was cut back by 5 bases and J by 2 bases. The length of the CDR3 is 16 residues. CDR3 residues: CASSSTKDRAQETQYF. Here the CDR3 DNA reads TGTGCCAGCAGCTCAACGAAGGACAGGGCACAAGAGACCCAGTACTTC.

This clonotype was picked up a small number of times. The rearrangement joins TRBV20-1 to TRBJ2-3; 8 nucleotides align to TRBD2. J was trimmed by 3 bases and V by 3 bases; bases with no gene match: 17. CDR3 length equals 18 residues. Germline V CDR1 and CDR2: DFQATT, SNEGSKA (reference sequence). CDR3 loop: CSARFLLGRAGGTDTQYF. The CDR3 DNA reads TGCAGTGCTAGGTTTTTACTGGGCCGGGCGGGAGGAACAGATACGCAGTATTTT.

The chain couples TRBV28 to TRBJ2-5; D is undetermined. The V end was cut by 5 bases, the J end by 1 base, with 11 bases between. The CDR3 totals 14 residues. The germline V gene encodes CDR1 MDHEN and CDR2 SYDVKM. This CDR3 is CASSLNRLQETQYF. For the CDR3, the DNA is TGTGCCAGCAGTCTAAATCGACTCCAAGAGACCCAGTACTTC.

This clonotype was seen a few times. The rearrangement joins TRBV25-1 to TRBJ1-4; D is unclear. CDR3 length: 14 amino acids. Looked up from germline, CDR1 is MGHDK and CDR2 is SYGVNS. Trimming left V 3 bases short and J 7 bases short, with 12 bases between. This CDR3 is CASSDDTGGEKLFF. CDR3 coding DNA: TGTGCCAGCAGTGACGACACGGGTGGTGAAAAACTGTTTTTT. Based on the CDR3 plus reference TRBV25-1 and TRBJ1-4, the full variable domain is EADIYQTPRYLVIGTGKKITLECSQTMGHDKMYWYQQDPGMELHLIHYSYGVNSTEKGDLSSESTVSRIRTEHFPLTLESARPSHTSQYLCASSDDTGGEKLFFGSGTQLSVL.

In this sample, this clonotype turned up a few times. V usage is TRBV7-9 and J usage is TRBJ1-2; a weak D match, TRBD1 (6 bases). V was cut by 3 bases and J by 8 bases, with 13 bases left in between. Per germline, CDR1 SEHNR and CDR2 FQNEAQ (reference sequence). The CDR3 spans 13 residues. The CDR3 spells CASSFSGTRGYTF. The CDR3 DNA reads as TGTGCCAGCAGCTTTTCCGGGACACGGGGCTACACCTTC.

This clonotype was seen more than once but under ten times. The chain links TRBV3-1 to TRBJ2-7; D could derive from TRBD1 or TRBD2 (5 bases each). V was cut by 4 bases and J by 7 bases, with 17 bases left in between. Germline V CDR1 and CDR2: LGHDT, YNNKEL (reference sequence). The CDR3 has 14 amino acids. The CDR3 bases are TGTGCCAGCAGCCCCCGGGGCCGACCCTGGGAGCAGTACTTC. Its translation: CASSPRGRPWEQYF.

The V and J genes are TRBV20-1 and TRBJ1-2, with D possibly being TRBD1 (5 bases). Trimming cost V 5 bases and J 0 bases, with 7 bases left between them. The CDR3 sequence is 12 residues long. CDR1 DFQATT and CDR2 SNEGSKA come from the germline V gene (reference sequence). The CDR3 protein is CSALGPNYGYTF. CDR3 in DNA: TGCAGTGCTCTGGGACCTAACTATGGCTACACCTTC.

This clonotype was seen a handful of times. The J gene is TRBJ1-2, the V gene TRBV7-9; 10 nucleotides line up with TRBD1. V shed 7 bases, J shed 8 bases, and the junction held 10 bases outside the gene matches. The CDR3 loop spans 14 amino acids. Germline V CDR1 and CDR2: SEHNR, FQNEAQ (reference sequence). In nucleotides, the CDR3 is TGTGCCAGCACCTCGACAGGGGGCGCGTCGGGCTACACCTTC. This translates into CASTSTGGASGYTF.